This TCR beta chain appears in the sequencing data of a study of cytomegalovirus exposure and HLA in healthy donors. V shed 6 bases and J 0 bases; nucleotides not matched to a gene: 2. Germline CDR1 and CDR2: MNHEY and SVGAGI. CDR3 length equals 13 residues. The PCR made use of 60 Vbeta and 13 Jbeta primers. Data came from immunoSEQ multiplex PCR; TCRdb stores just in-frame clones and leaves some out. This sample has over 150,000 clones, with around 79% found just once. The TCR sequence derives from a woman aged 35 to 49 in good health and CMV-seropositive. Material: PBMCs. The rearrangement joins TRBV6-5 to TRBJ2-7; 7 bases align to TRBD1. DNA of the CDR3: TGTGCCAGCAGACGGACAGGCTCCTACGAGCAGTACTTC. This translates into CASRRTGSYEQYF.